This passage covers 27 T cell receptor beta chains from one sample sequenced in a study of shared clonotypes between healthy human individuals. Only in-frame clones appear in the TCRdb table, and some are missing; sequencing was by immunoSEQ multiplex PCR. Here the sample spans a few million clones, more than 90% being singletons. The sequencing sample was made of naive CD4+ T cells sorted from blood. The subset: CD45RA+ positively selected. The receptors derive from a man between 18 and 35 years old in good health.

This sequence joins TRBV30 and TRBJ2-7, with TRBD2 identical over 8 bases. Trimming cost V 4 bases and J 2 bases; bases outside gene matches: 7. The CDR3 covers 14 residues. The germline CDR1 and CDR2 sequences are GTSNPN and SVGIG (reference sequence). The CDR3 region has the DNA TGTGCCTGGAAGTTTAGCGGGGCCCCCTACGAGCAGTACTTC. It is translated as CAWKFSGAPYEQYF.

The chain has TRBV7-2 and TRBJ2-1, with 7 bases that match TRBD2. Germline CDR1 reads SGHTA; CDR2 reads FQGNSA. The CDR3 is 14 residues long. V lost 5 bases and J lost 8; bases outside the gene matches: 9. The CDR3 DNA reads as TGTGCCAGCAGCCGGTACACTAGCGCCGATGAGCAGTTCTTC. Protein product: CASSRYTSADEQFF.

Here the CDR3 reads CASSLVGQITDTQYF. CDR3 sequence (DNA): TGTGCCAGCAGCTTAGTTGGACAGATCACAGATACGCAGTATTTT. The gene calls are TRBV7-9 and TRBJ2-3; a possible D gene is TRBD1 (6 bases). V lost 1 base and J lost 2, with 10 bases in between. The germline gives CDR1 SEHNR, CDR2 FQNEAQ (reference sequence). The CDR3 sequence is 15 residues long.

The V and J genes are TRBV28 and TRBJ1-1; 8 bases agree with TRBD1. Germline CDR1 and CDR2: MDHEN and SYDVKM. J gave up 6 bases and V 7 bases, and 10 bases lay outside the gene matches. The length of the CDR3 is 14 residues. The CDR3 nucleotides are TGTGCCAGCACCCGACCAGGGGGCTTCTCTGAAGCTTTCTTT. Its translation is CASTRPGGFSEAFF.

This chain joins TRBV28 and TRBJ1-1; D not certain. V lost 3 bases to trimming and J lost 0 bases, with 8 bases between them. CDR3 length equals 14 residues. CDR1 MDHEN and CDR2 SYDVKM come from the germline V gene. The DNA for the CDR3 is TGTGCCAGCAGTTTTCAGCTTATGAACACTGAAGCTTTCTTT. This encodes CASSFQLMNTEAFF.

Only one count was recorded for this clone. V usage is TRBV6-5 and J usage is TRBJ2-2, with D perhaps assigned TRBD1 or TRBD2 (5 bases each). The CDR3 is made up of 15 amino acids. Germline V CDR1 and CDR2: MNHEY, SVGAGI. Trimming removed 4 bases from V and 6 bases from J, with 15 bases in between. The CDR3: CASSWGTRGPGELFF. CDR3 sequence (DNA): TGTGCCAGCAGTTGGGGGACCCGGGGCCCCGGGGAGCTGTTTTTT.

The CDR3 bases are TGTGCCAGCAGCTTAGGAGGCGGGGGGGTCTCCTACAATGAGCAGTTCTTC. Its translation: CASSLGGGGVSYNEQFF. V usage is TRBV11-2 and J usage is TRBJ2-1; 9 bases map to TRBD2. The CDR3 is 17 amino acids. The V segment lost 1 base and the J segment 0 bases; nucleotides outside the gene matches: 4. Germline CDR1 and CDR2: SGHAT and FQNNGV.

V gene TRBV19 combines with J gene TRBJ1-2, with no clear D. Germline loops: CDR1 LNHDA, CDR2 SQIVND (reference sequence). The CDR3 runs to 14 residues. The V gene lost 5 bases and the J gene lost 2 bases, with 12 bases spanning the gap. The CDR3 loop reads CASSDGRQNYGYTF. The CDR3 bases are TGTGCCAGTAGTGATGGACGGCAAAACTATGGCTACACCTTC.

The chain has TRBV4-1 and TRBJ2-1, with a possible D match to TRBD2 (7 bases). Trimming stripped 5 bases from V and 6 bases from J, with 17 bases between. The V gene's germline CDR1 is MGHRA and CDR2 YSYEKL. This CDR3 region has 15 residues. CDR3 coding DNA: TGCGCCAGCAGCTCCCAAGGGGGAGGGATCAATGAGCAGTTCTTC. The encoded protein is CASSSQGGGINEQFF.

To note about this clone: Other nucleotide sequences in the sample specify the same CDR3. J is TRBJ2-7 and V is TRBV6-5; tentatively, D is TRBD2 (5 bases). This CDR3 spans 13 amino acids. Trimming stripped 2 bases from V and 3 bases from J, with 8 bases between. Germline CDR1 reads MNHEY; CDR2 reads SVGAGI. The CDR3 protein is CASSYGTSYEQYF. For the CDR3, the DNA is TGTGCCAGCAGTTACGGCACTAGCTACGAGCAGTACTTC.

J is TRBJ2-1 and V is TRBV5-1; 7 bases are shared with TRBD2. V lost 4 bases and J lost 4; bases outside the gene matches: 5. Germline V CDR1 and CDR2: SGHRS, YFSETQ. The CDR3 consists of 14 residues. This chain's CDR3 is CASSLRLAYNEQFF. The DNA of the CDR3 is TGCGCCAGCAGCCTGCGACTAGCTTACAATGAGCAGTTCTTC.

The chain links TRBV10-1 to TRBJ2-3; 9 positions match TRBD2. Trimming at V came to 2 bases and at J to 3 bases, leaving 6 bases not matched to a gene. Germline-derived CDR1 and CDR2 are WNHNN and SYGVQD (reference sequence). The CDR3 is 16 residues long. The CDR3 here is CASSEASGALTDTQYF. CDR3 bases: TGCGCCAGCAGTGAGGCTAGCGGGGCCTTAACAGATACGCAGTATTTT.

V is TRBV7-2 and J is TRBJ1-5; 10 bases match TRBD1. This CDR3 is built from 15 residues. The germline V gene encodes CDR1 SGHTA and CDR2 FQGNSA. V was pared by 5 bases and J by 4 bases, with 5 bases of the junction left unmatched. In nucleotides, the CDR3 is TGTGCCAGCAGCCCCGACAGGGGGCCTAATCAGCCCCAGCATTTT. This translates into CASSPDRGPNQPQHF.

J is TRBJ1-2 and V is TRBV10-3; maybe TRBD1 (5 bases). Per the germline V gene, CDR1 is ENHRY and CDR2 is SYGVKD. V shed 0 bases and J shed 8 bases, with 10 bases lying between them. This CDR3 is built from 13 residues. CDR3 sequence (DNA): TGTGCCATCAGTGAGTCGCAAGGGACGGGCTACACCTTC. This sequence encodes CAISESQGTGYTF.

V gene TRBV5-6 combines with J gene TRBJ2-5; D not resolved. The germline CDR1 and CDR2 sequences are SGHDT and YYEEEE. The CDR3 extends over 15 amino acids. Trimming took 4 bases from V and 2 from J, leaving 15 bases between them. In DNA form, the CDR3 reads TGTGCCAGCAGCATCCGAGCCACTATGCAAGAGACCCAGTACTTC. Amino acids: CASSIRATMQETQYF. Complete variable domain (other parts from reference TRBV5-6 and TRBJ2-5): DAGVTQSPTHLIKTRGQQVTLRCSPKSGHDTVSWYQQALGQGPQFIFQYYEEEERQRGNFPDRFSGHQFPNYSSELNVNALLLGDSALYLCASSIRATMQETQYFGPGTRLLVL.

J is TRBJ1-5 and V is TRBV29-1, with no clear D. The CDR3 contains 12 residues. The V and J ends lost 4 bases and 1 base respectively, with 5 bases between them. Germline V gene data show CDR1 as SQVTM and CDR2 as ANQGSEA. Written as DNA, the CDR3 is TGCAGCGTTGCAGAGAGCAATCAGCCCCAGCATTTT. Residues: CSVAESNQPQHF.

V gene TRBV30 combines with J gene TRBJ2-7; possible D gene TRBD2, 6 bases. The CDR3 covers 13 residues. The germline V gene encodes CDR1 GTSNPN and CDR2 SVGIG (reference sequence). With 2 bases removed from V and 3 bases from J, the gap between germline ends came to 11 bases. The CDR3 here is CAWSPGLRYEQYF. Here the CDR3 DNA reads TGTGCCTGGAGTCCGGGACTCCGCTACGAGCAGTACTTC.

The V call is TRBV7-9, the J call TRBJ2-3, with 8 bases matching TRBD2. Germline lookup yields CDR1 SEHNR and CDR2 FQNEAQ (reference sequence). The CDR3 extends over 14 amino acids. The J segment lost 4 bases and the V segment lost 1 base, leaving 1 base of the junction unmatched. DNA for the CDR3: TGTGCCAGCAGCTTAGGGCGGGAGGCAGATACGCAGTATTTT. Protein sequence: CASSLGREADTQYF.

The rearrangement links TRBV30 to TRBJ2-7, with 10 bases matching TRBD2. The ends lost 4 bases at V and 4 bases at J; junction bases unmatched: 10. Germline CDR1 reads GTSNPN; CDR2 reads SVGIG (reference sequence). CDR3 size: 15 residues. The CDR3 spells CAWTQGLALPYEQYF. In nucleotides, the CDR3 is TGTGCCTGGACCCAGGGACTAGCGCTTCCTTACGAGCAGTACTTC.

The J gene is TRBJ1-2, the V gene TRBV5-4; 7 bases line up with TRBD1. The germline CDR1 and CDR2 sequences are SGHNT and YYREEE (reference sequence). V lost 4 bases and J lost 2; bases outside the gene matches: 5. This CDR3 contains 14 residues. DNA for the CDR3: TGTGCCAGCAGCCCGGGACAGCTAAACTATGGCTACACCTTC. It yields the protein CASSPGQLNYGYTF.

CDR3 loop: CASSYSRTSVSYEQYF. CDR3 bases: TGTGCCAGCAGTTACTCGAGGACTAGCGTTTCCTACGAGCAGTACTTC. V and J are TRBV6-5 and TRBJ2-7; 9 positions agree with TRBD2. The CDR3 consists of 16 residues. Germline V gives CDR1 MNHEY, CDR2 SVGAGI. Losses at the gene ends were 0 bases for V and 1 base for J; bases not matched to a gene: 4.

The V call is TRBV18, the J call TRBJ1-2; 7 bases map to TRBD1. The CDR3 runs 14 residues. Trimming cost V 3 bases and J 5 bases; bases outside gene matches: 6. CDR1 and CDR2 from the germline V gene are KGHSH and LQKENI. Here the CDR3 reads CASSPATGIYGYTF. The DNA of the CDR3 is TGTGCCAGCTCACCGGCGACAGGGATATATGGCTACACCTTC. The full variable domain, rest sourced from reference TRBV18 and TRBJ1-2, is NAGVMQNPRHLVRRRGQEARLRCSPMKGHSHVYWYRQLPEEGLKFMVYLQKENIIDESGMPKERFSAEFPKEGPSILRIQQVVRGDSAAYFCASSPATGIYGYTFGSGTRLTVV.

This clone was recorded only once. The chain links TRBV6-1 to TRBJ2-7; TRBD2 agrees at 8 bases. There are 12 residues in the CDR3. Per germline, CDR1 MNHNS and CDR2 SASEGT. With V trimmed by 6 bases and J by 7 bases, 5 bases remained unmatched. CDR3 in amino acids: CASRLSGGEQYF. The CDR3 region has the DNA TGTGCCAGCAGGCTTTCGGGGGGGGAGCAGTACTTC.

This chain joins TRBV27 and TRBJ2-7, with D possibly being TRBD1 or TRBD2 (5 bases each). The CDR3 contains 15 residues. Germline values: CDR1 MNHEY, CDR2 SMNVEV (reference sequence). Deletions cut 6 bases from V and 2 bases from J, with 17 bases between. The CDR3 reads CASSPRKGTPYEQYF. In DNA, the CDR3 is TGTGCCAGCAGCCCCCGCAAGGGGACCCCCTACGAGCAGTACTTC.

The rearrangement joins TRBV5-1 to TRBJ2-4; 9 bases map to TRBD1. Germline loops: CDR1 SGHRS, CDR2 YFSETQ. This CDR3 contains 14 residues. V shed 4 bases and J 6 bases; nucleotides not matched to a gene: 5. This CDR3 reads CASSGTGYGNIQYF. CDR3 coding DNA: TGCGCCAGCAGCGGGACAGGGTACGGAAACATTCAGTACTTC.

V usage is TRBV10-3 and J usage is TRBJ2-1; 7 nucleotides agree with TRBD2. Unmatched junction bases numbered 7, after V lost 0 bases and J lost 5 bases. The CDR3 extends over 16 amino acids. CDR1 is ENHRY and CDR2 is SYGVKD in the germline V gene. The CDR3 reads CAISESGLAVNNEQFF. The DNA for the CDR3 is TGTGCCATCAGTGAGTCGGGCCTAGCGGTTAACAATGAGCAGTTCTTC.

This clone came up a few times. The rearrangement joins TRBV30 to TRBJ1-4, with TRBD1 as a possible D gene (5 bases). V shed 2 bases and J shed 7 bases, with 8 bases lying between them. The CDR3 consists of 12 residues. The germline V gene has CDR1 GTSNPN and CDR2 SVGIG (reference sequence). The CDR3 DNA sequence: TGTGCCTGGAGTTCTCAGGGTGAAAAACTGTTTTTT. Amino acids: CAWSSQGEKLFF.